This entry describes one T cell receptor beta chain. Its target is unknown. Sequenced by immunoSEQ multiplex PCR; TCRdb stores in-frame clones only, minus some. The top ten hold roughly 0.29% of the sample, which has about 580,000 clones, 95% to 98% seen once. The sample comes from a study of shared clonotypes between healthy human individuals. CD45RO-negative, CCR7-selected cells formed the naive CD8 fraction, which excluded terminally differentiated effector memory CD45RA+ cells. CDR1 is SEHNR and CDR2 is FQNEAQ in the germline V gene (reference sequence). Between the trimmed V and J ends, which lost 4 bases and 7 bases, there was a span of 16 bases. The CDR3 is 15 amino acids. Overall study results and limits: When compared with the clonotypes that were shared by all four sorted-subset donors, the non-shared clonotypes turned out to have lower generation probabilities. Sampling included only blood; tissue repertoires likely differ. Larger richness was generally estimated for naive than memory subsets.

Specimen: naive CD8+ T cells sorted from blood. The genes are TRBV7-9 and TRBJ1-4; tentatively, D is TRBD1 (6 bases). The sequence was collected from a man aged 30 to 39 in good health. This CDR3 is CASSSKSRGREKLFF. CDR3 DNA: TGTGCCAGCAGCTCCAAGTCCAGGGGCCGTGAAAAACTGTTTTTT.